The T cell receptor (beta chain) under discussion was sequenced for a study of cytomegalovirus exposure and HLA in healthy donors. Study-wide background: A prior study identified approximately 120 million unique TCR beta sequences from about 179 million T cells.

With respect to this clone: Its matching antigen is unknown.

Regarding the study as a whole: The authors excluded some V segments, including TRBV6-2 and TRBV6-3, as indistinguishable. Productive status was seen about 90% or about 30% of the time for most TCR beta V segments in an earlier analysis.

V lost 5 bases and J lost 4, with 12 bases in between. Per the germline V gene, CDR1 is SEHNR and CDR2 is FQNEAQ (reference sequence). CDR3 size: 13 residues. The PCR employed 60 Vbeta primers together with 13 Jbeta primers. The method was immunoSEQ multiplex PCR; TCRdb's version includes in-frame clones alone and lacks a portion of them. The data show about 130,000 clones, roughly four fifths seen once. Sequencing was performed on PBMCs. The chain employs TRBV7-9 and TRBJ2-7; D possibly corresponds to TRBD1 (6 bases). The sequence was collected from a woman in her forties in good health and CMV-seropositive. This chain's CDR3 is CASSVGANYEQYF. The CDR3 DNA sequence: TGTGCCAGCAGCGTGGGGGCAAATTACGAGCAGTACTTC.